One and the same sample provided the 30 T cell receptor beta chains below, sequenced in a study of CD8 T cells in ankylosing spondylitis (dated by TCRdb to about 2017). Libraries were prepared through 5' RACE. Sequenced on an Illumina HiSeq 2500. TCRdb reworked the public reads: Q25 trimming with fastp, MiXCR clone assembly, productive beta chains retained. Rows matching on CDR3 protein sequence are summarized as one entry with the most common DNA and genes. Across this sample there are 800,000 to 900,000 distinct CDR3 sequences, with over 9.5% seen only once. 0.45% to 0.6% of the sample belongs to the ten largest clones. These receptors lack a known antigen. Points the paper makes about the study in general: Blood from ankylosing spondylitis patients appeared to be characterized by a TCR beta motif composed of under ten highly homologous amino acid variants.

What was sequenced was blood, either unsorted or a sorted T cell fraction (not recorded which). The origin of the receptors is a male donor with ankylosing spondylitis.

The CDR3 DNA reads TGTGCCAGCAGTTACTCGGACAGTCTCACCGGGGAGCTGTTTTTT. Protein: CASSYSDSLTGELFF. The chain combines TRBV6-5 with TRBJ2-2; D is perhaps TRBD1 (6 bases). Trimming shortened V by 0 bases and J by 4 bases, and 9 bases separated the two germline ends. Germline V lookup: CDR1 MNHEY, CDR2 SVGAGI. The CDR3 is 15 residues long.

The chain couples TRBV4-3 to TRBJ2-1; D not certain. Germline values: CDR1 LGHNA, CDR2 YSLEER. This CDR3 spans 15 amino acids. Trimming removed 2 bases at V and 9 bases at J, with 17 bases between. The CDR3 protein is CASSQPRPEGSEQFF. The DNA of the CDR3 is TGCGCCAGCAGCCAACCTAGACCCGAAGGTAGTGAGCAGTTCTTC.

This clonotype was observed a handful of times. The DNA for the CDR3 is TGCAGTGCTGAAGACACCGGGACAGGTTTCGATGAGCAGTTCTTC. It yields the protein CSAEDTGTGFDEQFF. The chain has TRBV20-1 and TRBJ2-1; 8 nucleotides match TRBD1. This CDR3 spans 15 amino acids. Germline V lookup: CDR1 DFQATT, CDR2 SNEGSKA (reference sequence). V lost 5 bases to trimming and J lost 8 bases; unmatched junction nucleotides: 14.

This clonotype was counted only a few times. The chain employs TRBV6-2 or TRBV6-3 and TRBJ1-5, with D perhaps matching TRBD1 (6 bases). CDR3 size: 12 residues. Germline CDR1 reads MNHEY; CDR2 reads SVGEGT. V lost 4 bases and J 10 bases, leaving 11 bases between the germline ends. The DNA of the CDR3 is TGTGCCAGCAGTTTCACGGACAGACCCCAGCATTTT. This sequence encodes CASSFTDRPQHF.

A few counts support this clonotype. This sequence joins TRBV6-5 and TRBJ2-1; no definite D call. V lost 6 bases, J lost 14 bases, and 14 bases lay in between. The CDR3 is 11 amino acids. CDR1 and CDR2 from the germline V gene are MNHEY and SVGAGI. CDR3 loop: CASRRDGKEFF. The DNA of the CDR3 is TGTGCCAGCAGGCGAGATGGCAAGGAGTTCTTC.

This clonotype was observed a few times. The CDR3: CSARPRVRGGEQYF. In DNA, the CDR3 is TGCAGTGCTAGACCCAGGGTCCGCGGAGGCGAGCAGTACTTC. The chain links TRBV20-1 to TRBJ2-7; D could derive from TRBD1 or TRBD2 (5 bases each). Germline CDR1 reads DFQATT; CDR2 reads SNEGSKA (reference sequence). The length of the CDR3 is 14 residues. The V end was cut by 2 bases, the J end by 6 bases, with 17 bases between.

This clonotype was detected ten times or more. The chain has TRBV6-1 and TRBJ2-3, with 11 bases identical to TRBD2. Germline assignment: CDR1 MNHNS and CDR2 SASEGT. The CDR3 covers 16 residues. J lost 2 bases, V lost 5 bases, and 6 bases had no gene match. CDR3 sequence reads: CASSPRLAGYTDTQYF. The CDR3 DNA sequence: TGTGCCAGCAGTCCCAGACTAGCGGGGTACACAGATACGCAGTATTTT.

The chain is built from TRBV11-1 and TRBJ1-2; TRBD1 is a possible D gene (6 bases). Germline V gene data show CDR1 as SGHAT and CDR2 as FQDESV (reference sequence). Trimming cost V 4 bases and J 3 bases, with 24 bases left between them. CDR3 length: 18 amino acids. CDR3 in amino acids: CASSYLQGSDVADYGYTF. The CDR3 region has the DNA TGTGCCAGCAGCTACTTACAGGGATCGGACGTGGCGGACTATGGCTACACCTTC.

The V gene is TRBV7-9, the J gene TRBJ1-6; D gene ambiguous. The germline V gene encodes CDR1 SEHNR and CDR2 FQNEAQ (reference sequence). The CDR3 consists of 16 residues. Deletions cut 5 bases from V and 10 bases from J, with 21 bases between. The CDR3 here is CASSPLLKGHGSPLHF. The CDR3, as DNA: TGTGCCAGCAGCCCTTTACTTAAAGGGCACGGGTCACCCCTCCACTTT.

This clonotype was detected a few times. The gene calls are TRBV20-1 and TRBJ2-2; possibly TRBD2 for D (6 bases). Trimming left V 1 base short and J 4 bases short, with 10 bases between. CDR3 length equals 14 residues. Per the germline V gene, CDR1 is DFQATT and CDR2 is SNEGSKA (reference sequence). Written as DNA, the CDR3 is TGCAGTGCTAGAGGGGGGGATTTCACCGGGGAGCTGTTTTTT. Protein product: CSARGGDFTGELFF.

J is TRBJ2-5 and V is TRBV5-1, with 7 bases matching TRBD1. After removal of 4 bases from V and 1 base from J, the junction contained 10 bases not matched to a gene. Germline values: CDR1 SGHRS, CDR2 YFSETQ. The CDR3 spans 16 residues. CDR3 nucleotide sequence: TGCGCCAGCAGCCCAGAAGACAGGGCGGGCCAAGAGACCCAGTACTTC. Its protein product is CASSPEDRAGQETQYF. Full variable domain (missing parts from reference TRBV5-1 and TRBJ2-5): KAGVTQTPRYLIKTRGQQVTLSCSPISGHRSVSWYQQTPGQGLQFLFEYFSETQRNKGNFPGRFSGRQFSNSRSEMNVSTLELGDSALYLCASSPEDRAGQETQYFGPGTRLLVL.

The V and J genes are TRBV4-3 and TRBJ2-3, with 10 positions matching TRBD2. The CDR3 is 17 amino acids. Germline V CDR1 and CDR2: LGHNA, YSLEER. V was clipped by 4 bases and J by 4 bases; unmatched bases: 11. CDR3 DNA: TGCGCCAGCAGCCCAGTTCTAGCGGGAGTAGGAGCAGATACGCAGTATTTT. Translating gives CASSPVLAGVGADTQYF.

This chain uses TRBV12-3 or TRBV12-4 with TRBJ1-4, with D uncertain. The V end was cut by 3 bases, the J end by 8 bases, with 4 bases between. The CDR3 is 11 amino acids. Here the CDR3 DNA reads TGTGCCAGCAGTTTCTCCGAAAAACTGTTTTTT. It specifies CASSFSEKLFF.

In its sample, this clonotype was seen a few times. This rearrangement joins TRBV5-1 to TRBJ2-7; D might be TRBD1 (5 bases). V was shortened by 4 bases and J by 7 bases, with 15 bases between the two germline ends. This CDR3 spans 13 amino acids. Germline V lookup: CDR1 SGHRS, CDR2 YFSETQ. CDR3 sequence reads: CASSETVGLEQYF. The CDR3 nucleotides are TGCGCCAGCAGCGAAACGGTGGGGCTTGAGCAGTACTTC. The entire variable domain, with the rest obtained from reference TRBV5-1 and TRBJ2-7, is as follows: KAGVTQTPRYLIKTRGQQVTLSCSPISGHRSVSWYQQTPGQGLQFLFEYFSETQRNKGNFPGRFSGRQFSNSRSEMNVSTLELGDSALYLCASSETVGLEQYFGPGTRLTVT.

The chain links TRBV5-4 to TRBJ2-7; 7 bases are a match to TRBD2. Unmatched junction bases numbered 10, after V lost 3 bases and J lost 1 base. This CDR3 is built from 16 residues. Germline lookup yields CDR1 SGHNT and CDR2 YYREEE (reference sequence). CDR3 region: CASSSLGGTGSYEQYF. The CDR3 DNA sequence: TGTGCCAGCAGCTCCTTGGGAGGGACCGGGTCCTACGAGCAGTACTTC.

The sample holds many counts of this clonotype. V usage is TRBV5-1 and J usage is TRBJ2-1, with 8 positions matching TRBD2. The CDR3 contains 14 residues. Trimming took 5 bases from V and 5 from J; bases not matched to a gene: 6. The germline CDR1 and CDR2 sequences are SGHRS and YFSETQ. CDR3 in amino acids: CASSRSAGDNEQFF. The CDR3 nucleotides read TGCGCCAGCAGTCGTTCAGCGGGGGACAATGAGCAGTTCTTC.

CDR3 residues: CASSYKGGGFGTDTQYF. CDR3 coding DNA: TGTGCCAGCTCCTACAAAGGGGGGGGGTTTGGCACAGATACGCAGTATTTT. The chain is built from TRBV6-1 and TRBJ2-3; the D gene is possibly TRBD2 (7 bases). Trimming left V 8 bases short and J 1 base short, with 22 bases between. Germline-derived CDR1 and CDR2 are MNHNS and SASEGT. The CDR3 runs to 17 residues.

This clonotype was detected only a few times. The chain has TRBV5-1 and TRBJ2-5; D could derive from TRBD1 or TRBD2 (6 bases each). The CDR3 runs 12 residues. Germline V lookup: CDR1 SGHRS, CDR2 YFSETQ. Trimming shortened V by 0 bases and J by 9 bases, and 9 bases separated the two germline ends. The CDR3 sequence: CASSLDREAQYF. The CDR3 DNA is TGCGCCAGCAGCTTGGACAGGGAGGCCCAGTACTTC.

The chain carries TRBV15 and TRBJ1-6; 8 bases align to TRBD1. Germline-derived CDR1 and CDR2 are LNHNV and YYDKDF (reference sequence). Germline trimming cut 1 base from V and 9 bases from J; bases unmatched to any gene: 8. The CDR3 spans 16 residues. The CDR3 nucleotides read TGTGCCACCAGCAGAGCTGTGACAGGGGCGGGTTCACCCCTCCACTTT. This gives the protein CATSRAVTGAGSPLHF.

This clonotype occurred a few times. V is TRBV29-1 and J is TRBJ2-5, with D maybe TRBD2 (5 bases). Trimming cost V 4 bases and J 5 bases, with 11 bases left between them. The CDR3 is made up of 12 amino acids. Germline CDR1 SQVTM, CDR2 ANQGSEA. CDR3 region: CSVGGGPETQYF. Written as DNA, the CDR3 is TGCAGCGTTGGAGGAGGTCCGGAGACCCAGTACTTC. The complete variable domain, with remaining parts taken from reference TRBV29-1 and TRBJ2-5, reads SAVISQKPSRDICQRGTSLTIQCQVDSQVTMMFWYRQQPGQSLTLIATANQGSEATYESGFVIDKFPISRPNLTFSTLTVSNMSPEDSSIYLCSVGGGPETQYFGPGTRLLVL.

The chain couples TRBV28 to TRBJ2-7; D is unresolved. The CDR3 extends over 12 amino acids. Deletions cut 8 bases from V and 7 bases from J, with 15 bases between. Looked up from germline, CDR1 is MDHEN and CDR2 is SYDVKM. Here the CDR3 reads CASQESPREQYF. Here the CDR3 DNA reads TGTGCCAGCCAGGAATCCCCTAGGGAGCAGTACTTC.

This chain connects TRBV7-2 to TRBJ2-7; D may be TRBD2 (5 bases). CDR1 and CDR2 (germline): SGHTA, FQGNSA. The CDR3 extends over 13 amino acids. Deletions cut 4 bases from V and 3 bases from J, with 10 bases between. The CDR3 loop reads CASSSGLRYEQYF. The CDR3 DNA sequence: TGTGCCAGCAGCTCCGGACTGCGCTACGAGCAGTACTTC.

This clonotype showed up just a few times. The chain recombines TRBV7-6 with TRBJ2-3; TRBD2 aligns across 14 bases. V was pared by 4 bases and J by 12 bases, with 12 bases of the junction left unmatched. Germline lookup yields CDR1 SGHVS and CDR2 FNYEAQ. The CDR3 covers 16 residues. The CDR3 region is CASSSGLAGGGYPQYF. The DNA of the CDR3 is TGTGCCAGCAGCTCAGGACTAGCGGGGGGAGGCTACCCTCAGTATTTT.

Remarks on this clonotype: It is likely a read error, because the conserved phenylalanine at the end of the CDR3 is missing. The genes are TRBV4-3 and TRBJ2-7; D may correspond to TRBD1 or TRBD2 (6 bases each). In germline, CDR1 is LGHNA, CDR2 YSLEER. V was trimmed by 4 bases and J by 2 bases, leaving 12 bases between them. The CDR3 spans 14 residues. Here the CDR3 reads CASSRGDTAYEQYL. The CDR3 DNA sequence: TGCGCCAGCAGCCGCGGGGACACCGCCTACGAGCAGTACCTC.

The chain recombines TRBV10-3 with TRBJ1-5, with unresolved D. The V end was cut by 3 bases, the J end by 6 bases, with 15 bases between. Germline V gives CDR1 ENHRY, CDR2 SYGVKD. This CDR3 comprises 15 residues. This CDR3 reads CAISEAHGVAQPQHF. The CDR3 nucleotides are TGTGCCATCAGTGAAGCGCATGGGGTGGCTCAGCCCCAGCATTTT.

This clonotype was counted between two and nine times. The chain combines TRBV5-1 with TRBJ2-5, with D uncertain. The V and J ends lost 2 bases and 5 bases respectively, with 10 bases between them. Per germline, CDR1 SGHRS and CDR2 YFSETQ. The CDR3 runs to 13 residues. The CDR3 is CASSFGSTETQYF. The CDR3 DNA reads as TGCGCCAGCAGCTTTGGTTCCACGGAGACCCAGTACTTC.

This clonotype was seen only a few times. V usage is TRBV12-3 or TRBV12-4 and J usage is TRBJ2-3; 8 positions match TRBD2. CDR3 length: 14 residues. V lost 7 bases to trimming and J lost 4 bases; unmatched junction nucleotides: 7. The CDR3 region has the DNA TGTGCCAGCATCCCGGGACTAGTAGCAGATACGCAGTATTTT. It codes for CASIPGLVADTQYF.

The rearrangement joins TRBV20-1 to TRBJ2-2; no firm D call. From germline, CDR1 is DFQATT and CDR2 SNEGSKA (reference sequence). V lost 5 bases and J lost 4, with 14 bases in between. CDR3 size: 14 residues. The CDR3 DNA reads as TGCAGTGCTTACCGGACGGGTTTCACCGGGGAGCTGTTTTTT. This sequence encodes CSAYRTGFTGELFF.

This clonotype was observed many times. The CDR3 DNA reads as TGTGCCACCAGTGACCCCCGGGACAGCCAAGAGACCCAGTACTTC. Protein sequence: CATSDPRDSQETQYF. The V and J genes are TRBV24-1 and TRBJ2-5; TRBD1 matches at 7 bases. Germline assignment: CDR1 KGHDR and CDR2 SFDVKD. This CDR3 region has 15 residues. V was clipped by 4 bases and J by 1 base; unmatched bases: 5.

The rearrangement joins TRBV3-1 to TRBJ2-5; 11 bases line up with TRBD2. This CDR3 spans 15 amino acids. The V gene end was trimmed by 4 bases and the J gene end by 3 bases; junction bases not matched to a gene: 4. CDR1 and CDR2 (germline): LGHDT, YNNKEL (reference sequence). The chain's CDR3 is CASSRGLAEKETQYF. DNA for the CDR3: TGTGCCAGCAGCCGGGGACTAGCGGAAAAAGAGACCCAGTACTTC.